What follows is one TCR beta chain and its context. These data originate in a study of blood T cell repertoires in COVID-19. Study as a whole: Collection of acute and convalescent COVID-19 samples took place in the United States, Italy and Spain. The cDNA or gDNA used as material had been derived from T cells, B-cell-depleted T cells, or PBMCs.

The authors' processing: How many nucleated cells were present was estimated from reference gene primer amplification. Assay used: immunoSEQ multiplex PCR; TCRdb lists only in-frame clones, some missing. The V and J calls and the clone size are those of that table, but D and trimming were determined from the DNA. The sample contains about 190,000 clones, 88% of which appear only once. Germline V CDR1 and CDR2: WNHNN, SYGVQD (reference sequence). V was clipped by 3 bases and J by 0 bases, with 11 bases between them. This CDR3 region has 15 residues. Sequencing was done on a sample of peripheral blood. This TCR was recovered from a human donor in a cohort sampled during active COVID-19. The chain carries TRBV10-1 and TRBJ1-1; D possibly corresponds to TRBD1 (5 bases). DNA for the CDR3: TGCGCCAGCAGTGACCAGACAGCCATGAACACTGAAGCTTTCTTT. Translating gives CASSDQTAMNTEAFF.